This T cell receptor (beta chain) is drawn from a study of OX40 agonist ivuxolimab in advanced cancers. The length of the CDR3 is 13 residues. Germline-derived CDR1 and CDR2 are LNHDA and SQIVND (reference sequence). V was clipped by 5 bases and J by 3 bases, with 11 bases between them. The protocol was immunoSEQ multiplex PCR, while the TCRdb copy is restricted to in-frame clones and leaves out a portion. The table shows around 67,000 clones, with about 80% occurring only once. Specimen: CD4+ or CD8+ T cells sorted from blood, collected in a trial of the OX40 agonist ivuxolimab. The gene calls are TRBV19 and TRBJ2-7; no definite D call. This receptor was identified in an adult with an advanced solid tumor such as melanoma, head and neck, liver or kidney cancer. Written as DNA, the CDR3 is TGTGCCAGTAGTTTTGTAGCTGGCTACGAGCAGTACTTC. It yields the protein CASSFVAGYEQYF.